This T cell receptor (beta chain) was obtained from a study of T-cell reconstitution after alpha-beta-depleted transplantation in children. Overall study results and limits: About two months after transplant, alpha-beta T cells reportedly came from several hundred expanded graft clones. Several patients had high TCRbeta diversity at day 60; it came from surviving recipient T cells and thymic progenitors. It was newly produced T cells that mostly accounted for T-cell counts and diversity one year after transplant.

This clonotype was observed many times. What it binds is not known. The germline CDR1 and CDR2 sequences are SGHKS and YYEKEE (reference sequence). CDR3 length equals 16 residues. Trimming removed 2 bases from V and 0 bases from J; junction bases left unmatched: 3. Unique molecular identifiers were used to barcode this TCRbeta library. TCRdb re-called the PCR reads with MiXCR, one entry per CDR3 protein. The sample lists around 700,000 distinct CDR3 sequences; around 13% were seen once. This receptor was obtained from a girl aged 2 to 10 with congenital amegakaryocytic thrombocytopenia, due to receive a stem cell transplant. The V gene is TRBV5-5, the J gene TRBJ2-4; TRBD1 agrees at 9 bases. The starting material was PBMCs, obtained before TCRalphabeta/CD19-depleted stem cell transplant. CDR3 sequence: CASSFDRGRAKNIQYF. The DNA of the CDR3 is TGTGCCAGCAGCTTTGACAGGGGGAGAGCCAAAAACATTCAGTACTTC.